The text below deals with one T cell receptor beta chain. No antigen is known for it. CDR1 is PRHDT, CDR2 FYEKMQ, per germline (reference sequence). The length of the CDR3 is 15 residues. Trimming cost V 3 bases and J 6 bases, with 15 bases left between them. The record originates from a study of cytomegalovirus exposure and HLA in healthy donors. Notes on the study in general: Earlier analysis found most TCR beta V segments productive about 87% or about 30% of the time. With high specificity and sensitivity, the classifier reportedly diagnosed cytomegalovirus status. Most TCR sequences showed up rarely, but some public TCRs showed up in many donors.

PCR was performed using 60 Vbeta and 13 Jbeta primers. The protocol was immunoSEQ multiplex PCR, while the TCRdb copy is restricted to in-frame clones and leaves out a portion. The sample shows 90,000 to 100,000 clones, just under 80% of them seen only once. The rearrangement uses TRBV13 and TRBJ2-1, with a possible D match to TRBD2 (6 bases). Source material: PBMCs. The clonotype comes from a woman aged 35 to 49 in good health and CMV-seronegative. The CDR3 DNA is TGTGCCAGCAGCTTCCGGGACTTATCTGTCAATGAGCAGTTCTTC. The encoded protein is CASSFRDLSVNEQFF.